A selection of T cell receptor beta chains follows, all from one sample in a study of T cells after yellow fever vaccination. One entry per CDR3 protein results from TCRdb running MiXCR on the 5' RACE reads. The sample consists of about 360,000 distinct CDR3 sequences, around 6.4% of them appearing once. The starting material was PBMCs, obtained 5 days after the yellow fever booster vaccination. These receptors all stem from a man aged 25 to 40 who received the YFV17D yellow fever vaccine. Both conserved end residues are part of each CDR3. The order of the fields is clone size, V gene, J gene, D gene, CDR3 DNA, CDR3 protein. D genes are given only for firm matches. Clone size is shown for a subset of rows, as once, few, many or a class of expanded clone.

clone_size: few; v_call: TRBV20-1; j_call: TRBJ2-7; d_call: TRBD2; cdr3_nt: TGCAGTGCTGTAACTAGCGCGGCCTACGAGCAGTACTTC; cdr3_aa: CSAVTSAAYEQYF
clone_size: few; v_call: TRBV29-1; j_call: TRBJ2-2; d_call: TRBD2; cdr3_nt: TGCAGCGTGGAGGCGGGGGTTAACACCGGGGAGCTGTTTTTT; cdr3_aa: CSVEAGVNTGELFF
clone_size: many; v_call: TRBV28; j_call: TRBJ2-4; d_call: .; cdr3_nt: TGTGCCAGCAGTCCCTCATTCCCGTCTCCAAACATTCAGTACTTC; cdr3_aa: CASSPSFPSPNIQYF
clone_size: many; v_call: TRBV28; j_call: TRBJ1-2; d_call: .; cdr3_nt: TGTGCCAGCAGTTTATTTTGGGTGGGGGGCTACACCTTC; cdr3_aa: CASSLFWVGGYTF
clone_size: .; v_call: TRBV7-9; j_call: TRBJ2-1; d_call: .; cdr3_nt: TGTGCTGGGAGGGGGGGGAGCTCCTACAATGAGCAGTTCTTC; cdr3_aa: CAGRGGSSYNEQFF
clone_size: many; v_call: TRBV4-3; j_call: TRBJ2-6; d_call: .; cdr3_nt: TGCGCCAGCAGCCAAGATACGGGATCGGGGGCCAACGTCCTGACTTTC; cdr3_aa: CASSQDTGSGANVLTF
clone_size: few; v_call: TRBV7-6; j_call: TRBJ2-5; d_call: .; cdr3_nt: TGTGCCAGCAGCCCGCCCTCGGAGACCCAGTACTTC; cdr3_aa: CASSPPSETQYF
clone_size: many; v_call: TRBV9; j_call: TRBJ1-5; d_call: .; cdr3_nt: TGTGCCAGCAGCGTAGACGCGGATAGCAATCAGCCCCAGCATTTT; cdr3_aa: CASSVDADSNQPQHF
clone_size: many; v_call: TRBV12-3/TRBV12-4; j_call: TRBJ2-5; d_call: TRBD2; cdr3_nt: TGTGCCAGCAGTTTAAGCGGAACGGGAGGCCAGTACTTC; cdr3_aa: CASSLSGTGGQYF
clone_size: many; v_call: TRBV28; j_call: TRBJ1-1; d_call: .; cdr3_nt: TGTGCCAGCAGTCCCTTCATACAGACAGCGAACACTGAAGCTTTCTTT; cdr3_aa: CASSPFIQTANTEAFF
clone_size: many; v_call: TRBV12-3/TRBV12-4; j_call: TRBJ2-2; d_call: TRBD2; cdr3_nt: TGTGCCAGCCTAGCGGGAGGCGGCACCGGGGAGCTGTTTTTT; cdr3_aa: CASLAGGGTGELFF
clone_size: few; v_call: TRBV5-1; j_call: TRBJ2-1; d_call: .; cdr3_nt: TGCGCCAGCAGCTCCCCTGGGACCGGGGCGCAGTTCTTC; cdr3_aa: CASSSPGTGAQFF
clone_size: few; v_call: TRBV7-2; j_call: TRBJ1-6; d_call: .; cdr3_nt: TGTGCCAGCAGCTTAGTTTCCAAAGGGAATTCACCCCTCCACTTT; cdr3_aa: CASSLVSKGNSPLHF
clone_size: few; v_call: TRBV12-3/TRBV12-4; j_call: TRBJ1-5; d_call: TRBD1; cdr3_nt: TGTGCCAGCAGTGAAGGACAGGGCGTATGGCAGCCCCAGCATTTT; cdr3_aa: CASSEGQGVWQPQHF
clone_size: few; v_call: TRBV10-3; j_call: TRBJ1-2; d_call: .; cdr3_nt: TGTGCCATCACCGGGGCAGCGGATGGCTACACCTTC; cdr3_aa: CAITGAADGYTF
clone_size: few; v_call: TRBV6-2/TRBV6-3; j_call: TRBJ2-2; d_call: TRBD2; cdr3_nt: TGTGCCAGCAGTCGACTAGCGGGAGACGACACCGGGGAGCTGTTTTTT; cdr3_aa: CASSRLAGDDTGELFF
clone_size: .; v_call: TRBV20-1; j_call: TRBJ2-7; d_call: .; cdr3_nt: TGCAGTGCTAGAGATGGGGCAGGGGGGGCCTACGAGCAGTACTTC; cdr3_aa: CSARDGAGGAYEQYF
clone_size: many; v_call: TRBV20-1; j_call: TRBJ2-5; d_call: TRBD1; cdr3_nt: TGCAGTGCCAACAGGGGGCGCGCGGAGACCCAGTACTTC; cdr3_aa: CSANRGRAETQYF
clone_size: many; v_call: TRBV12-5; j_call: TRBJ2-1; d_call: TRBD1; cdr3_nt: TGTGCTAGTGCCGTAACCCGGGACAGCTGGTCCGGGCAGTTCTTC; cdr3_aa: CASAVTRDSWSGQFF
clone_size: few; v_call: TRBV7-2; j_call: TRBJ2-7; d_call: .; cdr3_nt: TGTGCCAGCAGCTCCGTTTTCTACGAGCAGTACTTC; cdr3_aa: CASSSVFYEQYF
clone_size: many; v_call: TRBV20-1; j_call: TRBJ1-6; d_call: TRBD1; cdr3_nt: TGCAGTGCTCCAGAGAGTCAGATCGGGACAGTTCTGTCACCCCTCCACTTT; cdr3_aa: CSAPESQIGTVLSPLHF
clone_size: many; v_call: TRBV28; j_call: TRBJ1-2; d_call: TRBD1; cdr3_nt: TGTGCCAGCACGGTAACAGGGGGAACCTATGGCTACACCTTC; cdr3_aa: CASTVTGGTYGYTF
clone_size: .; v_call: TRBV6-4; j_call: TRBJ2-1; d_call: TRBD2; cdr3_nt: TGTACCATCAGTTTAAAGGTGACTAGCGGGGGCGACAATGAGCAGTTCTTC; cdr3_aa: CTISLKVTSGGDNEQFF
clone_size: many; v_call: TRBV27; j_call: TRBJ2-5; d_call: .; cdr3_nt: TGTGCCAGCAGCCGAAAGGTGCGCGAGACCCAGTACTTC; cdr3_aa: CASSRKVRETQYF
clone_size: few; v_call: TRBV5-6; j_call: TRBJ2-2; d_call: .; cdr3_nt: TGTGCCAGCAGCCTCCTTCCCGAGAGGTCCACCGGGGAGCTGTTTTTT; cdr3_aa: CASSLLPERSTGELFF
clone_size: .; v_call: TRBV10-3; j_call: TRBJ2-3; d_call: TRBD1; cdr3_nt: TGTGCCATCAGCCGGGACAGGGTGGATACGCAGTATTTT; cdr3_aa: CAISRDRVDTQYF
clone_size: few; v_call: TRBV9; j_call: TRBJ2-5; d_call: .; cdr3_nt: TGTGCCAGCAACCGTTGGACCGGGGAACAAGAGACCCAGTACTTC; cdr3_aa: CASNRWTGEQETQYF
clone_size: few; v_call: TRBV28; j_call: TRBJ2-4; d_call: .; cdr3_nt: TGTGCCAGCAGTTCCCTCAGGGGCTCTAAAAACATTCAGTACTTC; cdr3_aa: CASSSLRGSKNIQYF
clone_size: few; v_call: TRBV7-2; j_call: TRBJ1-2; d_call: TRBD1; cdr3_nt: TGTGCCAGCAGCTTTACCGGGACAGGGGTTCGCGGCTACACCTTC; cdr3_aa: CASSFTGTGVRGYTF
clone_size: few; v_call: TRBV5-1; j_call: TRBJ2-1; d_call: .; cdr3_nt: TGCGCCAGCAGCTGGGCAGGACTTAACAATGAGCAGTTCTTC; cdr3_aa: CASSWAGLNNEQFF
clone_size: once; v_call: TRBV2; j_call: TRBJ2-3; d_call: .; cdr3_nt: TGTGCCTGCAGCTCCGAAGGGTGGGACTCGACTTCCACAGATACGCAGTATTTT; cdr3_aa: CACSSEGWDSTSTDTQYF
clone_size: few; v_call: TRBV5-1; j_call: TRBJ1-2; d_call: TRBD1; cdr3_nt: TGCGCCAGCAGCTCCGGGACAGGGGGCGTTTACACCTTC; cdr3_aa: CASSSGTGGVYTF
clone_size: few; v_call: TRBV19; j_call: TRBJ2-3; d_call: TRBD1; cdr3_nt: TGTGCCAGTAAGGACAGGGTGACAGATACGCAGTATTTT; cdr3_aa: CASKDRVTDTQYF
clone_size: few; v_call: TRBV5-1; j_call: TRBJ2-5; d_call: .; cdr3_nt: TGCGCCAGCGGCACCGTGGCAGGGGCGGAGACCCAGTACTTC; cdr3_aa: CASGTVAGAETQYF
clone_size: many; v_call: TRBV20-1; j_call: TRBJ1-1; d_call: .; cdr3_nt: TGCAGTGCTAGAGAGTTTACCCCCACTGAAGCTTTCTTT; cdr3_aa: CSAREFTPTEAFF
clone_size: many; v_call: TRBV7-2; j_call: TRBJ2-1; d_call: TRBD2; cdr3_nt: TGTGCCAGCAGCTGGGGGGGGACTAGCCCCAATGAGCAGTTCTTC; cdr3_aa: CASSWGGTSPNEQFF
clone_size: .; v_call: TRBV5-4; j_call: TRBJ2-1; d_call: TRBD2; cdr3_nt: TGTGCCAGCCGGACTAGCGGGAGTCCCGGTGAGCAGTTCTTC; cdr3_aa: CASRTSGSPGEQFF
clone_size: few; v_call: TRBV12-3/TRBV12-4; j_call: TRBJ2-6; d_call: .; cdr3_nt: TGTGCCAGCAGTTTAATAGCGACAGGCCTTCGGGGGGCCAACGTCCTGACTTTC; cdr3_aa: CASSLIATGLRGANVLTF
clone_size: .; v_call: TRBV28; j_call: TRBJ1-2; d_call: .; cdr3_nt: TGTGCCAGCAGTTCGAACGCCGCGGGCTATGGCTACACCTTC; cdr3_aa: CASSSNAAGYGYTF
clone_size: .; v_call: TRBV6-1; j_call: TRBJ2-2; d_call: TRBD2; cdr3_nt: TGTGCCAGCAGGGCGGGAGGGCCTTACACCGGGGAGCTGTTTTTT; cdr3_aa: CASRAGGPYTGELFF
clone_size: .; v_call: TRBV7-9; j_call: TRBJ1-2; d_call: .; cdr3_nt: TGTGCCAGCAGCTTAGACGACGGAATCTATGGCTACACCTTC; cdr3_aa: CASSLDDGIYGYTF
clone_size: .; v_call: TRBV27; j_call: TRBJ1-5; d_call: .; cdr3_nt: TGTGCCAGCAGAACGGGGGGGTTGAGCAATCAGCCCCAGCATTTT; cdr3_aa: CASRTGGLSNQPQHF
clone_size: many; v_call: TRBV10-2; j_call: TRBJ2-1; d_call: .; cdr3_nt: TGCGCCAGCAGTGGGGGCCCACCCAATGAGCAGTTCTTC; cdr3_aa: CASSGGPPNEQFF
clone_size: many; v_call: TRBV2; j_call: TRBJ2-7; d_call: .; cdr3_nt: TGTGCCAGCGGACCAAACGGGAACGAGCAGTACTTC; cdr3_aa: CASGPNGNEQYF
clone_size: many; v_call: TRBV5-1; j_call: TRBJ1-1; d_call: .; cdr3_nt: TGCGCCAGCAGCTTGGCCGGGGAGACTGAAGCTTTCTTT; cdr3_aa: CASSLAGETEAFF
clone_size: .; v_call: TRBV7-9; j_call: TRBJ2-7; d_call: .; cdr3_nt: TGTGCCAGCAGCTTAGATTCCAGACTCCTACGAAGGCAGTACTTC; cdr3_aa: CASSLDSRLLRRQYF
clone_size: many; v_call: TRBV7-8; j_call: TRBJ2-4; d_call: TRBD1; cdr3_nt: TGTGCCAGCAGCCAACCCGGGACAGATTTAGCCAAAAACATTCAGTACTTC; cdr3_aa: CASSQPGTDLAKNIQYF
clone_size: .; v_call: TRBV20-1; j_call: TRBJ1-2; d_call: TRBD1; cdr3_nt: TGCAGTGCTAGACCCTCGACAGGGTACGGCTACACCTTC; cdr3_aa: CSARPSTGYGYTF
clone_size: many; v_call: TRBV6-5; j_call: TRBJ2-3; d_call: .; cdr3_nt: TGTGCCAGCAGTTACCGGGGCAAAGAGAGGGATACGCAGTATTTT; cdr3_aa: CASSYRGKERDTQYF
clone_size: .; v_call: TRBV6-7; j_call: TRBJ2-7; d_call: .; cdr3_nt: TGTGCCAGCAGTTACTTGGGCAAACGAGGGGTATGTGGCGAGCAGTACTTC; cdr3_aa: CASSYLGKRGVCGEQYF
clone_size: many; v_call: TRBV6-2/TRBV6-3; j_call: TRBJ1-5; d_call: .; cdr3_nt: TGTGCCAGCAGTCAGAACAGGGATCAGCCCCAGCATTTT; cdr3_aa: CASSQNRDQPQHF
clone_size: .; v_call: TRBV5-1; j_call: TRBJ2-5; d_call: .; cdr3_nt: TGCGCCAGCAGCCCTCTAGCTGCGGAGACCCAGTACTTC; cdr3_aa: CASSPLAAETQYF
clone_size: few; v_call: TRBV7-7; j_call: TRBJ2-3; d_call: .; cdr3_nt: TGTGCCAGCAGCTTTTCAGGGGAAGATACGCAGTATTTT; cdr3_aa: CASSFSGEDTQYF
clone_size: few; v_call: TRBV20-1; j_call: TRBJ2-5; d_call: TRBD2; cdr3_nt: TGCAGTGCTTTAAGGGCGGGAGCGCTTGAGACCCAGTACTTC; cdr3_aa: CSALRAGALETQYF
clone_size: few; v_call: TRBV7-2; j_call: TRBJ2-3; d_call: .; cdr3_nt: TGTGCCAGCAGCTTATGGGTAGGCACAGATACGCAGTATTTT; cdr3_aa: CASSLWVGTDTQYF
clone_size: few; v_call: TRBV7-9; j_call: TRBJ2-1; d_call: TRBD2; cdr3_nt: TGTGCCAGCAGCTTCGCTAGCGGGAGTTGGTCCTACAATGAGCAGTTCTTC; cdr3_aa: CASSFASGSWSYNEQFF
clone_size: few; v_call: TRBV30; j_call: TRBJ2-1; d_call: TRBD1; cdr3_nt: TGTGCCTGGACCGGGACAGGCCCTTGGGCGGAGCAGTTCTTC; cdr3_aa: CAWTGTGPWAEQFF